The 10 T cell receptor beta chains below were found in one sample sequenced in a study of long-term antiretroviral therapy in people with HIV. Run at survey level, the immunoSEQ assay was version v3.0. Method: immunoSEQ multiplex PCR; TCRdb's copy keeps in-frame clones and lacks some. Of tens of thousands of clones in the sample, around 85% are singletons; the top ten hold about 8.6%. This specimen was unsorted PBMCs, taken 3 years after starting antiretroviral therapy. These receptors originate from a man between 40 and 49 years old with HIV.

This chain connects TRBV12-5 to TRBJ1-5; tentatively, D is TRBD1 (5 bases). The CDR3 runs 16 residues. Deletions cut 9 bases from V and 6 bases from J, with 24 bases between. Germline CDR1 and CDR2: LGHNT and FRNRAP. The CDR3 nucleotides are TGTGCTAGGTTGGCTTGGGCCGACAGTCTTCCTCAGCCCCAGCATTTT. Translated, it gives CARLAWADSLPQPQHF. Based on the CDR3 plus reference TRBV12-5 and TRBJ1-5, the full variable domain is DARVTQTPRHKVTEMGQEVTMRCQPILGHNTVFWYRQTMMQGLELLAYFRNRAPLDDSGMPKDRFSAEMPDATLATLKIQPSEPRDSAVYFCARLAWADSLPQPQHFGDGTRLSIL.

This clone showed up just once. The CDR3, as DNA: TGTGCTAGTGGTTTGCCCCCCTCTCACTTGGGACAGGGAGAAGCTTTCTTT. It is translated as CASGLPPSHLGQGEAFF. This chain connects TRBV12-5 to TRBJ1-1; 9 bases match TRBD1. From germline, CDR1 is LGHNT and CDR2 FRNRAP. J gave up 8 bases and V 2 bases, and 15 bases lay outside the gene matches. CDR3 length: 17 amino acids.

This CDR3 is CASSQDPSGTYQETQYF. CDR3 nucleotide sequence: TGTGCCAGCAGCCAAGATCCCAGCGGGACCTACCAAGAGACCCAGTACTTC. This sequence joins TRBV4-2 and TRBJ2-5, with 7 bases lining up with TRBD2. V trimming: 0 bases; J trimming: 0 bases; junction bases outside the gene matches: 7. The CDR3 is made up of 17 amino acids. The V gene's germline CDR1 is LGHNA and CDR2 YNFKEQ.

This clone was found a few times. This chain connects TRBV11-1 to TRBJ1-1; TRBD1 is a possible D gene (5 bases). The germline V gene encodes CDR1 SGHAT and CDR2 FQDESV (reference sequence). V was shortened by 3 bases and J by 0 bases, with 11 bases between the two germline ends. The CDR3 contains 15 residues. The DNA for the CDR3 is TGTGCCAGCAGCTTGTCGGGGGGGATGAACACTGAAGCTTTCTTT. Amino acids: CASSLSGGMNTEAFF.

V gene TRBV18 combines with J gene TRBJ2-5; TRBD2 is a possible D gene (5 bases). The CDR3 is made up of 13 amino acids. Germline V gene data show CDR1 as KGHSH and CDR2 as LQKENI. The ends were cut back, 5 bases at V and 2 bases at J, with 9 bases in the middle. Written as DNA, the CDR3 is TGTGCCAGCTCATCTGGACTGCAAGAGACCCAGTACTTC. This codes for CASSSGLQETQYF. Full variable domain (remainder filled in from reference TRBV18 and TRBJ2-5): NAGVMQNPRHLVRRRGQEARLRCSPMKGHSHVYWYRQLPEEGLKFMVYLQKENIIDESGMPKERFSAEFPKEGPSILRIQQVVRGDSAAYFCASSSGLQETQYFGPGTRLLVL.

This clone was counted only a few times. This chain links TRBV30 with TRBJ1-1; TRBD1 might be the D (5 bases). The CDR3 consists of 15 residues. V lost 2 bases, J lost 11 bases, and 24 bases lay in between. Germline V lookup: CDR1 GTSNPN, CDR2 SVGIG (reference sequence). As DNA, the CDR3 is TGTGCCTGGAGTTCCCCCGGGACGGACGGATTTGTGGCTTTCTTT. Its translation: CAWSSPGTDGFVAFF. Full variable domain (rest looked up from reference TRBV30 and TRBJ1-1): SQTIHQWPATLVQPVGSPLSLECTVEGTSNPNLYWYRQAAGRGLQLLFYSVGIGQISSEVPQNLSASRPQDRQFILSSKKLLLSDSGFYLCAWSSPGTDGFVAFFGQGTRLTVV.

V is TRBV5-1 and J is TRBJ2-1; D unresolved. Germline CDR1 SGHRS, CDR2 YFSETQ. With 0 bases removed from V and 3 bases from J, the gap between germline ends came to 7 bases. CDR3 length: 14 amino acids. CDR3 region: CASSLGQGYNEQFF. CDR3 DNA sequence: TGCGCCAGCAGCTTGGGTCAAGGCTACAATGAGCAGTTCTTC.

This clone was counted a few times. The V and J genes are TRBV29-1 and TRBJ2-7; D may match TRBD1 or TRBD2 (5 bases each). Germline V gives CDR1 SQVTM, CDR2 ANQGSEA. The CDR3 sequence is 13 residues long. Trimming took 7 bases from V and 0 from J, leaving 13 bases between them. CDR3 sequence: CSAGGASSYEQYF. The CDR3 bases are TGCAGCGCTGGGGGAGCAAGCTCCTACGAGCAGTACTTC.

The V gene is TRBV27, the J gene TRBJ1-5; no clear D gene. Germline CDR1 MNHEY, CDR2 SMNVEV (reference sequence). The V end was cut by 2 bases, the J end by 2 bases, with 10 bases between. This CDR3 has 15 residues. The CDR3 here is CASSLGSRGNQPQHF. Written as DNA, the CDR3 is TGTGCCAGCAGTTTAGGTTCTCGGGGCAATCAGCCCCAGCATTTT.

This chain uses TRBV5-4 with TRBJ2-1; no firm D call. V dropped 0 bases and J dropped 4 bases, with 11 bases sitting between them. Germline V gives CDR1 SGHNT, CDR2 YYREEE (reference sequence). The CDR3 length is 15 residues. CDR3 coding DNA: TGTGCCAGCAGCTTGGCGGGCAGCGCTTACAATGAGCAGTTCTTC. It encodes CASSLAGSAYNEQFF.